This record concerns one TCR beta chain sequence. This CDR3 contains 15 residues. Trimming took off 7 bases at V and 4 bases at J, with 17 bases between the two ends. Germline assignment: CDR1 MNHEY and CDR2 SVGAGI. Sequencing used immunoSEQ multiplex PCR; TCRdb keeps in-frame clones, though not all of them. The sample consists of 75,000 to 90,000 clones, about 88% of them appearing once. The entry originates in a study of control samples from healthy donors and cancer patients. The J gene is TRBJ1-3, the V gene TRBV6-5; D gene ambiguous. This sequence originates from a man over 45 in good health. The specimen sequenced was blood. The CDR3 sequence: CASTPTPGSGNTIYF. In DNA, the CDR3 is TGTGCCAGCACCCCTACCCCAGGCTCCGGAAACACCATATATTTT.